The T cell receptor beta chain under discussion was sequenced for a study of blood T cell repertoires in COVID-19. This CDR3 contains 13 residues. V dropped 4 bases and J dropped 7; count of bases not matched to a gene: 3. The germline V gene encodes CDR1 SGHTA and CDR2 FQGTGA. Assay used: immunoSEQ multiplex PCR; TCRdb lists only in-frame clones, some missing. The table lists some 90,000 clones, around 88% of them singletons, with around 16% in the top ten. The chain has TRBV7-3 and TRBJ1-5, with 8 nucleotides matching TRBD1. The source material was peripheral blood. The receptor comes from a woman aged 60-75 years with COVID-19, enrolled during active disease. CDR3 sequence reads: CASSSDRGQPQHF. The CDR3 coding sequence is TGTGCCAGCAGCTCAGACAGGGGACAGCCCCAGCATTTT.